This is a list of T cell receptor beta chains from one sample in a study of control samples from healthy donors and cancer patients. Sequencing used immunoSEQ multiplex PCR; TCRdb keeps in-frame clones, though not all of them. The table includes just under 100,000 clones, more than 80% detected once. Sequencing was carried out using blood. The source is a man aged 18-30 years in good health. The CDR3 runs from the conserved cysteine through the conserved F or W. Each record gives: D gene, V gene, J gene, clone size, CDR3 protein, CDR3 DNA. D genes are given only for firm matches. The size of a clone is reported for some rows only, either as once, few or many, or as a class for expanded clones.

D: .; V: TRBV29-1; J: TRBJ2-5; size: .; CDR3: CSVKQGQETQYF; DNA: TGCAGCGTCAAGCAGGGGCAAGAGACCCAGTACTTC
D: .; V: TRBV19; J: TRBJ1-3; size: .; CDR3: CASSIPTSGNTIYF; DNA: TGTGCCAGTAGTATCCCAACCTCTGGAAACACCATATATTTT
D: .; V: TRBV11-2; J: TRBJ1-4; size: .; CDR3: CASSPGPGRPTNEKLFF; DNA: TGTGCCAGCAGCCCCGGCCCCGGACGTCCAACTAATGAAAAACTGTTTTTT
D: .; V: TRBV6-1; J: TRBJ2-5; size: .; CDR3: CASSEAEQETQYF; DNA: TGTGCCAGCAGTGAAGCTGAGCAAGAGACCCAGTACTTC
D: .; V: TRBV7-8; J: TRBJ1-5; size: .; CDR3: CASSLYNEWGISNQPQHF; DNA: TGTGCCAGCAGCTTATATAACGAATGGGGGATTAGCAATCAGCCCCAGCATTTT
D: .; V: TRBV6-6; J: TRBJ1-2; size: .; CDR3: CASSPAGLPPILYGYTF; DNA: TGTGCCAGCAGTCCGGCGGGATTGCCTCCTATTCTCTATGGCTACACCTTC
D: .; V: TRBV4-1; J: TRBJ1-6; size: once; CDR3: CASSQVGDNSPLHF; DNA: TGCGCCAGCAGCCAAGTCGGAGATAATTCACCCCTCCACTTT
D: TRBD1; V: TRBV11-2; J: TRBJ1-2; size: .; CDR3: CASSLSHRGSYGYTF; DNA: TGTGCCAGCAGCTTATCCCACAGGGGTAGCTATGGCTACACCTTC
D: .; V: TRBV4-1; J: TRBJ2-3; size: once; CDR3: CASSQMRSTDTQYF; DNA: TGCGCCAGCAGCCAAATGAGGAGCACAGATACGCAGTATTTT
D: TRBD1; V: TRBV3-1/TRBV3-2; J: TRBJ1-5; size: .; CDR3: CASSQFPQGASNQPQHF; DNA: TGTGCCAGCAGCCAGTTCCCTCAGGGGGCGAGCAATCAGCCCCAGCATTTT
D: .; V: TRBV4-1; J: TRBJ1-2; size: .; CDR3: CASSQVIGVTNYGYTF; DNA: TGCGCCAGCAGCCAAGTCATAGGGGTTACTAACTATGGCTACACCTTC
D: .; V: TRBV5-1; J: TRBJ2-1; size: .; CDR3: CASSSEDNEQFF; DNA: TGCGCCAGCAGCTCAGAGGACAATGAGCAGTTCTTC
D: .; V: TRBV18; J: TRBJ1-3; size: few; CDR3: CASSPPSVGNTIYF; DNA: TGTGCCAGCTCACCACCGTCGGTTGGAAACACCATATATTTT
D: .; V: TRBV2; J: TRBJ1-1; size: .; CDR3: CASSVGTAGLKNTEAFF; DNA: TGTGCCAGCAGTGTAGGAACGGCAGGGCTTAAGAACACTGAAGCTTTCTTT
D: TRBD1; V: TRBV6-5; J: TRBJ2-7; size: .; CDR3: CASSFDRAYEQYF; DNA: TGTGCCAGCAGTTTCGACAGGGCATACGAGCAGTACTTC
D: .; V: TRBV4-2; J: TRBJ2-3; size: .; CDR3: CASSQAEAAEDTQYF; DNA: TGTGCCAGCAGCCAAGCGGAGGCGGCTGAGGATACGCAGTATTTT
D: .; V: TRBV2; J: TRBJ1-1; size: .; CDR3: CASSEVGATEAFF; DNA: TGTGCCAGCAGTGAAGTGGGGGCCACTGAAGCTTTCTTT
D: .; V: TRBV11-3; J: TRBJ2-2; size: .; CDR3: CASSRNPGGWASGELFF; DNA: TGTGCCAGCAGCCGAAACCCCGGGGGATGGGCCTCCGGGGAGCTGTTTTTT
D: TRBD1; V: TRBV19; J: TRBJ1-1; size: .; CDR3: CASSISSGTGWVEAFF; DNA: TGTGCCAGTAGTATTTCCTCCGGGACAGGGTGGGTCGAAGCTTTCTTT
D: TRBD2; V: TRBV29-1; J: TRBJ2-7; size: .; CDR3: CSVGGGSLYEQYF; DNA: TGCAGCGTTGGTGGCGGGAGTCTCTACGAGCAGTACTTC
D: .; V: TRBV2; J: TRBJ1-1; size: .; CDR3: CASSYRTGDTEAFF; DNA: TGTGCCAGCAGTTATCGGACGGGCGACACTGAAGCTTTCTTT
D: .; V: TRBV19; J: TRBJ1-6; size: .; CDR3: CASRDSSYNSPLHF; DNA: TGTGCCAGTAGAGACAGCTCCTATAATTCACCCCTCCACTTT
D: .; V: TRBV6-2/TRBV6-3; J: TRBJ1-2; size: .; CDR3: CASSFLRKDGYTF; DNA: TGTGCCAGCAGTTTCCTCAGGAAGGATGGCTACACCTTC
D: .; V: TRBV6-5; J: TRBJ2-1; size: .; CDR3: CASRLGKYNEQFF; DNA: TGTGCCAGCAGACTTGGAAAGTACAATGAGCAGTTCTTC
D: .; V: TRBV14; J: TRBJ2-4; size: once; CDR3: CASSQALAKNIQYF; DNA: TGTGCCAGCAGCCAAGCCCTAGCCAAAAACATTCAGTACTTC
D: TRBD2; V: TRBV27; J: TRBJ2-1; size: few; CDR3: CASSSDPGLDYEQFF; DNA: TGTGCCAGCAGTTCGGATCCGGGACTAGATTATGAGCAGTTCTTC
D: .; V: TRBV6-5; J: TRBJ1-2; size: .; CDR3: CASSYRQDYGYTF; DNA: TGTGCCAGCAGTTATAGGCAGGACTATGGCTACACCTTC
D: TRBD1; V: TRBV5-5; J: TRBJ1-5; size: .; CDR3: CASSRATGEQPQHF; DNA: TGTGCCAGCAGCCGCGCAACAGGGGAACAGCCCCAGCATTTT
D: .; V: TRBV10-3; J: TRBJ2-4; size: .; CDR3: CAISESGGVDKNIQYF; DNA: TGTGCCATCAGTGAGTCAGGGGGGGTCGACAAAAACATTCAGTACTTC
D: .; V: TRBV2; J: TRBJ1-1; size: once; CDR3: CASGPIEAEAFF; DNA: TGTGCCAGCGGGCCAATCGAAGCTGAAGCTTTCTTT
D: .; V: TRBV29-1; J: TRBJ1-2; size: .; CDR3: CSVEDSGEGYTF; DNA: TGCAGCGTTGAAGATTCTGGCGAGGGCTACACCTTC
D: .; V: TRBV18; J: TRBJ2-6; size: .; CDR3: CASSPINGLSGANVLTF; DNA: TGTGCCAGCTCACCGATCAACGGACTCTCTGGGGCCAACGTCCTGACTTTC
D: TRBD2; V: TRBV14; J: TRBJ2-1; size: .; CDR3: CASSQVTSGRGNEQFF; DNA: TGTGCCAGCAGCCAAGTAACTAGCGGGAGGGGCAATGAGCAGTTCTTC